Listed here is a single TCR beta chain. In TCRdb, the 5' RACE reads were re-called with MiXCR into one record per CDR3 protein. The sample holds around 480,000 distinct CDR3 sequences, over 11% seen once. The CDR3 runs to 15 residues. Germline V gene sequence: CDR1 LGHNA, CDR2 YSLEER. Deletions cut 3 bases from V and 0 bases from J, with 12 bases between. The data derive from a study of identical twins. The data also belong to a second study, concerning yellow fever vaccine responses in identical twins.

This clonotype was obtained from a woman between 18 and 29 years old in good health. The genes are TRBV4-3 and TRBJ2-7; TRBD2 might be the D (6 bases). Sequencing input: CD4+ T cells sorted from blood. CDR3 nucleotide sequence: TGCGCCAGCAGCCAGCTTAGCGGAGCCTCCTACGAGCAGTACTTC. It translates to CASSQLSGASYEQYF.